This T cell receptor beta chain was sequenced for a study of T cells in Graves' hyperthyroidism and ophthalmopathy. Germline V gene data show CDR1 as MGHRA and CDR2 as YSYEKL. The CDR3 spans 14 residues. V was clipped by 1 base and J by 5 bases, with 11 bases between them. Study conclusions and caveats: Most clonotypes that expanded in the thyroid above 0.001 also showed up in blood.

Concerning this clonotype itself: The target antigen is unknown.

RNA transcripts gave rise to amplified TCR beta CDR3 regions. With the HTBI primer set, the TCR CDR3 went through a first round of RT-PCR. TCRdb reanalysed the multiplex PCR reads using MiXCR and keeps one entry per CDR3 protein. The table lists approximately 430,000 distinct CDR3 sequences, around 14% of them singletons, with approximately 7.5% in the top ten. This TCR was recovered from a woman between 18 and 29 years old with Graves' hyperthyroidism. V is TRBV4-1 and J is TRBJ2-5, with D perhaps TRBD1 (6 bases). The material sequenced was blood. This chain's CDR3 is CASSQVGAWETQYF. In DNA, the CDR3 is TGCGCCAGCAGCCAAGTGGGGGCTTGGGAGACCCAGTACTTC.